A selection of T cell receptor beta chains follows, all from one sample in a study of shared clonotypes between healthy human individuals. The table came from immunoSEQ multiplex PCR; TCRdb's copy has only in-frame clones and leaves some out. This repertoire shows more than 2 million clones, roughly 94% found once; its top ten account for about 0.13%. The sequenced sample consisted of naive CD4+ T cells sorted from blood. The receptors were gathered from a man in his late teens or twenties in good health. CDR3s include the opening cysteine and the closing phenylalanine or tryptophan. The D gene is left open where the match is weak. Clone sizes are given selectively: once, few, many, or a class where the clone is expanded.

>NA|NA|TRBJ1-3|TRBV7-2
TGTGCCAGCAGCCCCGGACTGGATGGAAACACCATATATTTT
CASSPGLDGNTIYF
>NA|TRBD2|TRBJ2-3|TRBV7-7
TGTGCTAGCAGCTCTAGCGGGGAGAGCACAGATACGCAGTATTTT
CASSSSGESTDTQYF
>NA|NA|TRBJ2-7|TRBV10-1
TGCGCCAGCAGTGAGTCGAAACTACCTTCGGGGGAGCAGTACTTC
CASSESKLPSGEQYF
>NA|NA|TRBJ1-2|TRBV4-1
TGCGCCAGCAGCCAAACGAACAGGGTTAACTATGGCTACACCTTC
CASSQTNRVNYGYTF
>few|NA|TRBJ2-7|TRBV11-2
TGTGCCAGCAGCTTCGGACCCGGGGTCTACGAGCAGTACTTC
CASSFGPGVYEQYF
>NA|TRBD2|TRBJ2-5|TRBV14
TGTGCCAGCAGCTTCCGACTAGCGGGAGGACAAGAGACCCAGTACTTC
CASSFRLAGGQETQYF
>NA|NA|TRBJ1-2|TRBV5-1
TGCGCCAGCTCTCAGGGTGATACTAACTATGGCTACACCTTC
CASSQGDTNYGYTF
>NA|TRBD2|TRBJ2-1|TRBV4-3
TGCGCCAGCAGCCAAGTGCCCCTTAGCGGGAGGGCAAATGAGCAGTTCTTC
CASSQVPLSGRANEQFF
>NA|NA|TRBJ1-2|TRBV2
TGTGCCAGCACTAGAGCCGAACGACCATATGGCTACACCTTC
CASTRAERPYGYTF
>NA|NA|TRBJ1-5|TRBV28
TGTGCCAGCAGGGAGCGGAATATTAATCAGCCCCAGCATTTT
CASRERNINQPQHF
>once|TRBD2|TRBJ2-5|TRBV7-2
TGTGCCAGCAGCTTTAGCGGGGCACAAGAGACCCAGTACTTC
CASSFSGAQETQYF
>NA|TRBD2|TRBJ2-5|TRBV5-1
TGCGCCAGCAGCCCTCTAGCGGGGGTAGGGGAGACCCAGTACTTC
CASSPLAGVGETQYF
>NA|NA|TRBJ2-7|TRBV28
TGTGCCAGCAGTTTGGGCGGCTCTAGCTCCTACGAGCAGTACTTC
CASSLGGSSSYEQYF
>NA|NA|TRBJ1-5|TRBV19
TGTGCCAGTAGTATAGACAGGGCGTACAATCAGCCCCAGCATTTT
CASSIDRAYNQPQHF
>NA|TRBD2|TRBJ2-1|TRBV5-1
TGCGCCAGCAGCGGGACTAGCGGGAGTGGTCGTTACAATGAGCAGTTCTTC
CASSGTSGSGRYNEQFF
>NA|NA|TRBJ1-2|TRBV12-5
TGTGCTAGTGGTTTGATGATCAGGGGCCCCCTTTCTAACTATGGCTACACCTTC
CASGLMIRGPLSNYGYTF
>NA|NA|TRBJ2-5|TRBV30
TGTGCCTGGAGTGTAAGTTTCTCGAGGGAGACCCAGTACTTC
CAWSVSFSRETQYF
>NA|NA|TRBJ1-5|TRBV27
TGTGCCAGCCGATACCAGGGGCTTGGCAATCAGCCCCAGCATTTT
CASRYQGLGNQPQHF
>once|NA|TRBJ1-5|TRBV7-2
TGTGCCAGCAGCCCCATGGGCTTAAGCAATCAGCCCCAGCATTTT
CASSPMGLSNQPQHF
>once|TRBD1|TRBJ2-7|TRBV6-6
TGTGCCACCCTCTTCGGACAGGGGGCTTCCTACGAGCAGTACTTC
CATLFGQGASYEQYF
>NA|NA|TRBJ2-1|TRBV7-2
TGTGCCAGCAGCTTAGTGGGCACCTACAATGAGCAGTTCTTC
CASSLVGTYNEQFF
>NA|NA|TRBJ1-5|TRBV30
TGTGCCTGGAGTTCAGATAGCAATCAGCCCCAGCATTTT
CAWSSDSNQPQHF
>NA|NA|TRBJ2-1|TRBV18
TGTGCCAGCTCGGCAGGCGATGCGGGCCTGGAGCAGTTCTTC
CASSAGDAGLEQFF
>NA|NA|TRBJ1-1|TRBV19
TGTGCCAGTAGTGCTCAACATGGGGTTGGAGGTGAAGCTTTCTTT
CASSAQHGVGGEAFF
>NA|NA|TRBJ1-6|TRBV18
TGTGCCAGCTCACCGGCAGGTAGTAATTCACCCCTCCACTTT
CASSPAGSNSPLHF
>NA|NA|TRBJ1-4|TRBV19
TGTGCCAGTAGTACTCAAGAAAAACTGTTTTTT
CASSTQEKLFF
>once|NA|TRBJ1-5|TRBV5-6
TGTGCCAGCAGCCGAACGGGGGTAGGTCAGCCCCAGCATTTT
CASSRTGVGQPQHF
>NA|NA|TRBJ1-2|TRBV25-1
TGTGCCAGCAGTGGGGACACTAACTATGGCTACACCTTC
CASSGDTNYGYTF
>NA|TRBD1|TRBJ2-7|TRBV6-1
TGTGCCAGCAGCTCCCGGACAGGGGGCTCCTACGAGCAGTACTTC
CASSSRTGGSYEQYF
>NA|NA|TRBJ1-1|TRBV5-1
TGCGCCAGCAGCTGGGCAGAGAACACTGAAGCTTTCTTT
CASSWAENTEAFF
>NA|NA|TRBJ1-4|TRBV25-1
TGTGCCAGCAGTGATTACGGGGCAACTAATGAAAAACTGTTTTTT
CASSDYGATNEKLFF
>once|NA|TRBJ1-2|TRBV5-1
TGCGCCAGCAGTAATCAGGGGATCTATGGCTACACCTTC
CASSNQGIYGYTF
>NA|NA|TRBJ1-4|TRBV6-1
TGTGCCAGCTCTGGGGGCGCAGGGGATGAAAAACTGTTTTTT
CASSGGAGDEKLFF
>NA|NA|TRBJ2-7|TRBV9
TGTGCCAGCAGCGCTACAGGGACTAACTCCTACGAGCAGTACTTC
CASSATGTNSYEQYF
>NA|NA|TRBJ2-7|TRBV7-9
TGTGCCAGCAGCTCTACGGGTTCTTACGCGCGCCAGCAGTACTTC
CASSSTGSYARQQYF
>NA|NA|TRBJ2-5|TRBV6-6
TGTGCCAGCAGTTCAAATTCAGGACTCATCCAAGAGACCCAGTACTTC
CASSSNSGLIQETQYF
>NA|NA|TRBJ1-5|TRBV4-2
TGTGCCAGCAGCCAAGATTCCGCTGGAAGCAATCAGCCCCAGCATTTT
CASSQDSAGSNQPQHF
>NA|TRBD1|TRBJ1-5|TRBV19
TGTGCCATTTCGGACAGGGGCAATCAGCCCCAGCATTTT
CAISDRGNQPQHF
>NA|NA|TRBJ2-7|TRBV7-2
TGTGCCAGCAGCCCGCGACAGGGAGGTATCGGCGAGCAGTACTTC
CASSPRQGGIGEQYF
>NA|TRBD1|TRBJ1-2|TRBV5-6
TGTGCCAGCAGCCCGGGACAGGGGAGACGGCATGGCTACACCTTC
CASSPGQGRRHGYTF
>NA|TRBD2|TRBJ2-7|TRBV19
TGTGCCAGTAGTCGTTCAACCCCAGCGGGGGCGTCCTCCTACGAGCAGTACTTC
CASSRSTPAGASSYEQYF
>NA|NA|TRBJ2-7|TRBV4-3
TGCGCCAGCAGCCAGGAACAGGGTTCCTACGAGCAGTACTTC
CASSQEQGSYEQYF
>NA|NA|TRBJ1-5|TRBV6-5
TGTGCCAGCAGGAACGGGGGTTATAGCAATCAGCCCCAGCATTTT
CASRNGGYSNQPQHF
>NA|TRBD1|TRBJ1-1|TRBV7-6
TGTGCCAGCAGCTTAGATCAGGGGGCGGTTTATGAAGCTTTCTTT
CASSLDQGAVYEAFF
>NA|TRBD2|TRBJ2-3|TRBV18
TGTGCCAGCTCGGGACTAGCGGGAACAGATACGCAGTATTTT
CASSGLAGTDTQYF
>NA|NA|TRBJ2-5|TRBV7-7
TGTGCTAGCAGCTTAGGGCCCCAGGGCCAAGAGACCCAGTACTTC
CASSLGPQGQETQYF